This TCR beta chain was retrieved from a study of blood T cell repertoires in COVID-19 (TCRdb year 2020). A note on the overall study: Samples covering the acute and convalescent phases of COVID-19 were provided by collaborators in the United States, Italy and Spain. The prospective study material was composed of cDNA or gDNA derived from T cells, B-cell-depleted T cells, or PBMCs. The dataset comprised deeply sampled blood TCRbeta repertoires from subjects exposed to, actively infected with, or recovered from COVID-19. A freely available public database, intended as a resource for researchers studying the immune response to SARS-CoV-2, is where the repertoires were released. Samples were obtained from the ongoing ImmuneRACE study (first 160 participants) and from some 1,200 subjects provided by 6 global collaborators. Sample metadata almost always included a de-identified subject ID, COVID-19 status, age in years and sex. Where available, HLA class I and class II types were taken from metadata supplied by the sample provider and were not determined by assay-based typing. What the research found in general, with its limitations: How much clinical and demographic metadata was included differed by source and by participant, and the metadata was provided uncurated.

The immunoSEQ Assay, a bias-controlled multiplex PCR, was used to amplify TCRbeta CDR3 regions from genomic DNA. Under the source paper's analysis protocol: The number of nucleated cells in each sample was estimated by amplification of reference gene primers within the assay. To quantify the absolute abundance of each unique TCRbeta CDR3 rearrangement, sequence reads were collapsed and filtered. Productive Simpson clonality was computed per sample as the square root of Simpson's diversity index over productive rearrangements. The table comes from immuneACCESS by way of TCRdb, which keeps in-frame sequences with V and J called. Part of the clones is missing from these tables; in studies checked, under half for an unresolved V gene and the rest for unknown reasons. V and J calls and clone size are those listed in that table; D and trimming were worked out from the DNA. For this sample there are fewer than 200,000 clones; about 90% appear just once. The top ten clonotypes cover around 1.2% of the sample.

V loses 4 bases of germline sequence and J loses 5 bases, and the interval between the two ends is 18 bases. There are 15 amino acids in the CDR3, from cysteine to phenylalanine inclusive. Of all the DNA, just the CDR3 is kept, 45 bases in frame from base 1. CDR1 and CDR2, per the germline V gene (reference sequence), are SGHNT and YYREEE. Participants in the prospective study were enrolled through a virtual design, were aged roughly 18 to 90 years, and lived in about 25 United States geographic areas. In the prospective study, participants were assigned to cohorts based on the clinical history participants reported in a screening survey and a study questionnaire. Each participant in the prospective study had whole blood, serum and a nasopharyngeal or oropharyngeal swab collected by mobile phlebotomists. Prospective study participants could optionally give additional blood draws and questionnaires over an approximately two-month period. Prospective study blood samples were shipped either frozen or at room temperature before DNA extraction.

This clone was counted between two and nine times. Which antigen it targets is not known. Base qualities were left out, and no much larger clone turns up one base away. The chain is made from TRBV5-4 and TRBJ1-1; matching of 5 bases hints at TRBD1 as the D gene. This receptor was taken from a human donor with acute COVID-19. The donor label of this sample is uncertain. The sequenced material came from PBMCs or T cells enriched from blood (not recorded which). The CDR3 corresponds to CASSLRGGGQTEAFF. The sequenced DNA is TGTGCCAGCAGCCTGCGGGGGGGAGGGCAAACTGAAGCTTTCTTT.